The 7 T cell receptor beta chains listed next were all sequenced from one sample in a study of T cell changes during pregnancy in multiple sclerosis. Only in-frame clones appear in the TCRdb table, and some are missing; sequencing was by immunoSEQ multiplex PCR. The table has around 63,000 clones, 91% seen once. The sequenced sample was peripheral blood, obtained after pregnancy. These TCRs come from a female donor in good health, enrolled as a control in a pregnancy study.

The V gene is TRBV5-1, the J gene TRBJ2-1, with 7 bases that match TRBD2. The germline gives CDR1 SGHRS, CDR2 YFSETQ. The V segment lost 4 bases and the J segment 9 bases; nucleotides outside the gene matches: 16. This CDR3 comprises 16 residues. This chain's CDR3 is CASSQSPGTSGGEQFF. CDR3 coding DNA: TGCGCCAGCAGCCAAAGTCCCGGGACGTCGGGGGGTGAGCAGTTCTTC.

The chain employs TRBV7-2 and TRBJ1-6, with TRBD1 matching over 8 bases. CDR1 and CDR2 (germline): SGHTA, FQGNSA. The CDR3 covers 15 residues. Losses at the gene ends were 5 bases for V and 5 bases for J; bases not matched to a gene: 5. The CDR3 spells CASSPRTGNNSPLHF. The CDR3, as DNA: TGTGCCAGCAGCCCACGGACAGGGAATAATTCACCCCTCCACTTT.

V usage is TRBV11-3 and J usage is TRBJ2-7; no clear D. The V end lost 5 bases, the J end lost 4 bases, and 12 bases lay between the germline ends. Germline V gene sequence: CDR1 SGHNT, CDR2 YENEEA. The CDR3 has 13 residues. CDR3 nucleotide sequence: TGTGCCAGCAGCCCGAGGCACGGGTACGAGCAGTACTTC. Protein: CASSPRHGYEQYF.

The rearrangement links TRBV19 to TRBJ2-1, with D possibly being TRBD1 (5 bases). V shed 0 bases and J shed 9 bases, with 6 bases lying between them. This CDR3 contains 12 residues. Germline assignment: CDR1 LNHDA and CDR2 SQIVND (reference sequence). This chain's CDR3 is CASSIDQGEQFF. The CDR3 region has the DNA TGTGCCAGTAGTATAGATCAGGGTGAGCAGTTCTTC.

Written as DNA, the CDR3 is TGTGCCAGCAGCACTGGACAGAACATTAATCAGCCCCAGCATTTT. Protein product: CASSTGQNINQPQHF. The chain recombines TRBV5-6 with TRBJ1-5; D may be TRBD1 (6 bases). The CDR3 totals 15 residues. Germline V gives CDR1 SGHDT, CDR2 YYEEEE. Trimming took off 4 bases at V and 4 bases at J, with 15 bases between the two ends.

The chain links TRBV27 to TRBJ2-3; 7 nucleotides align to TRBD1. The CDR3 contains 16 residues. Germline loops: CDR1 MNHEY, CDR2 SMNVEV (reference sequence). Unmatched junction bases numbered 12, after V lost 7 bases and J lost 2 bases. CDR3 DNA sequence: TGTGCCAGCACCGGAACCTCGGGACAGCTCACAGATACGCAGTATTTT. Translated: CASTGTSGQLTDTQYF.

The chain has TRBV4-1 and TRBJ1-1; no firm D call. From germline, CDR1 is MGHRA and CDR2 YSYEKL. The V and J ends lost 0 bases and 1 base respectively, with 15 bases between them. This CDR3 is built from 17 residues. The CDR3 loop is CASSQDPTAQRNTEAFF. CDR3 DNA sequence: TGCGCCAGCAGCCAAGATCCCACAGCTCAAAGGAACACTGAAGCTTTCTTT.